This entry lists 12 T cell receptor beta chains sequenced from one sample in a study of low-dose radiotherapy and immunotherapy resistance in tumors. This sample's time point: after trial treatment. Treatment meaning: LDRT plus nivolumab, ipilimumab, low-dose cyclophosphamide and aspirin (RACIN trial). TRAV- and TRBV-specific primers, spanning alpha and beta chains, primed first-strand cDNA. Amplification of TCRs used a constant-region primer and V-primer adapter for roughly 21 PCR cycles. TCRdb redid the calling of the reads with MiXCR, one entry per CDR3 protein. Of fewer than 110,000 distinct CDR3 sequences in the sample, more than 20% were seen once. The source was PBMCs, collected after low-dose radiotherapy plus immunotherapy. Source of these receptors: a male donor with prostate cancer.

Only one count was recorded for this clonotype. V usage is TRBV20-1 and J usage is TRBJ2-3, with a tentative D call TRBD2 (5 bases). V was pared by 3 bases and J by 10 bases, with 14 bases between. In germline, CDR1 is DFQATT, CDR2 SNEGSKA (reference sequence). The CDR3 spans 12 residues. Here the CDR3 DNA reads TGCAGTGCTAGCCCGGAACTAGTTCCGCAGTATTTT. Protein: CSASPELVPQYF.

The sample holds a few counts of this clonotype. The V gene is TRBV10-1, the J gene TRBJ2-3; TRBD2 matches 8 bases. V trimming: 2 bases; J trimming: 6 bases; junction bases outside the gene matches: 4. Looked up from germline, CDR1 is WNHNN and CDR2 is SYGVQD (reference sequence). This CDR3 spans 14 amino acids. Here the CDR3 reads CASSEMRGADTQYF. In DNA, the CDR3 is TGCGCCAGCAGTGAGATGCGGGGGGCTGATACGCAGTATTTT.

This clonotype was found many times. This rearrangement joins TRBV5-1 to TRBJ2-7; D possibly corresponds to TRBD2 (7 bases). Germline V lookup: CDR1 SGHRS, CDR2 YFSETQ. The CDR3 covers 15 residues. Trimming removed 3 bases from V and 1 base from J, with 14 bases in between. DNA for the CDR3: TGCGCCAGCAGCTCGGGCGGGGGACATTCCTACGAGCAGTACTTC. Its translation: CASSSGGGHSYEQYF.

This clonotype was counted only a few times. V and J are TRBV14 and TRBJ2-2; D uncertain. V was trimmed by 1 base and J by 2 bases, leaving 2 bases between them. The CDR3 consists of 13 residues. Germline-derived CDR1 and CDR2 are SGHDN and FVKESK. CDR3 region: CASSQVNTGELFF. The CDR3 region has the DNA TGTGCCAGCAGCCAAGTAAACACCGGGGAGCTGTTTTTT.

This clonotype was seen many times. In nucleotides, the CDR3 is TGCGCCAGCAGCCAAGATGGAGGGTGGTACGAGCAGTACTTC. This encodes CASSQDGGWYEQYF. The chain is built from TRBV4-1 and TRBJ2-7; maybe TRBD2 (6 bases). The CDR3 has 14 amino acids. V was pared by 0 bases and J by 4 bases, with 10 bases between. Germline V gene sequence: CDR1 MGHRA, CDR2 YSYEKL.

This clonotype was seen many times. The CDR3 region is CASSQVNNSPLHF. CDR3 nucleotides: TGTGCCAGCAGCCAAGTGAATAATTCACCCCTCCACTTT. V usage is TRBV3-1 and J usage is TRBJ1-6; no clear D. V dropped 1 base and J dropped 5 bases, with 3 bases sitting between them. Germline CDR1 is LGHDT and CDR2 is YNNKEL (reference sequence). The CDR3 totals 13 residues.

In this sample, this clonotype turned up many times. The V call is TRBV7-3, the J call TRBJ1-1; a weak D match, TRBD1 (5 bases). The germline gives CDR1 SGHTA, CDR2 FQGTGA. With 4 bases removed from V and 2 bases from J, the gap between germline ends came to 14 bases. There are 15 residues in the CDR3. This CDR3 is CASSSTPGGNTEAFF. CDR3 bases: TGTGCCAGCAGCTCTACCCCGGGGGGTAACACTGAAGCTTTCTTT.

This clonotype was seen at least ten times. The chain employs TRBV7-2 and TRBJ2-2; D gene uncertain. The CDR3 covers 13 residues. Deletions cut 2 bases from V and 7 bases from J, with 8 bases between. CDR1 and CDR2 from the germline V gene are SGHTA and FQGNSA. The CDR3 sequence is CASSLSSFGELFF. As DNA, the CDR3 is TGTGCCAGCAGCTTATCTTCCTTCGGGGAGCTGTTTTTT.

Many counts were recorded for this clonotype. V is TRBV12-3 or TRBV12-4 and J is TRBJ2-4; D is uncertain. Trimming removed 3 bases at V and 8 bases at J, with 11 bases between. This CDR3 contains 13 residues. This chain's CDR3 is CASSFLLGDIQYF. CDR3 DNA sequence: TGTGCCAGCAGTTTTCTCCTAGGTGACATTCAGTACTTC.

This clonotype was counted at least ten times. This rearrangement joins TRBV9 to TRBJ1-2; D call uncertain. The CDR3 spans 13 residues. The V end lost 0 bases, the J end lost 4 bases, and 7 bases lay between the germline ends. Germline CDR1 is SGDLS and CDR2 is YYNGEE. This CDR3 reads CASSVDGSYGYTF. The CDR3 bases are TGTGCCAGCAGCGTAGACGGATCCTATGGCTACACCTTC.

The table lists this clonotype with many counts. The CDR3 loop reads CSATTNEKLFF. The CDR3 bases are TGCAGTGCAACAACTAATGAAAAACTGTTTTTT. J is TRBJ1-4 and V is TRBV20-1; no reliable D call. The ends were cut back, 6 bases at V and 0 bases at J, with 2 bases in the middle. Per the germline V gene, CDR1 is DFQATT and CDR2 is SNEGSKA (reference sequence). This CDR3 region has 11 residues.

This clonotype was seen ten or more times. This chain uses TRBV6-2 or TRBV6-3 with TRBJ2-5; 8 bases line up with TRBD2. CDR3 length equals 18 residues. J lost 0 bases, V lost 5 bases, and 14 bases had no gene match. Germline assignment: CDR1 MNHEY and CDR2 SVGEGT. This CDR3 reads CASSDGVLAGPYQETQYF. The DNA of the CDR3 is TGTGCCAGCAGTGACGGTGTATTAGCGGGGCCGTACCAAGAGACCCAGTACTTC.